Shown below are 24 T cell receptor beta chains from a single sample sequenced in a study of OX40 agonist ivuxolimab in advanced cancers. The library was obtained by the immunoSEQ multiplex PCR assay. The source is immuneACCESS, and TCRdb retained only in-frame sequences with V and J called. Part of the clones is not carried over; for the studies checked, unresolved V genes explain less than half of this, and the remainder is unexplained. The sample table shows fewer than 90,000 clones, and 65% to 90% are seen once. 3.1% of the sample comes from the top ten. This specimen consisted of CD4+ or CD8+ T cells sorted from blood, obtained in a trial of the OX40 agonist ivuxolimab. The receptors derive from an adult with an advanced solid tumor such as melanoma, head and neck, liver or kidney cancer.

The CDR3 reads CASSLDGPSGGAIPNEQFF. The CDR3 region has the DNA TGTGCCAGCAGCTTAGATGGTCCTAGCGGGGGGGCCATTCCCAATGAGCAGTTCTTC. The V and J genes are TRBV7-9 and TRBJ2-1, with TRBD2 matching 12 bases. The CDR3 consists of 19 residues. With 1 base clipped from V and 6 bases from J, the junction kept 13 bases outside the gene matches. The V gene's germline CDR1 is SEHNR and CDR2 FQNEAQ (reference sequence). Combining the CDR3 with reference TRBV7-9 and TRBJ2-1 gives the whole variable domain DTGVSQNPRHKITKRGQNVTFRCDPISEHNRLYWYRQTLGQGPEFLTYFQNEAQLEKSRLLSDRFSAERPKGSFSTLEIQRTEQGDSAMYLCASSLDGPSGGAIPNEQFFGPGTRLTVL.

This clone has a single count. The chain has TRBV9 and TRBJ2-7; 7 nucleotides align to TRBD1. Germline CDR1 SGDLS, CDR2 YYNGEE. Losses at the gene ends were 1 base for V and 3 bases for J; bases not matched to a gene: 7. This CDR3 contains 15 residues. The CDR3: CASSVNSRQGYEQYF. For the CDR3, the DNA is TGTGCCAGCAGCGTAAACTCCCGACAGGGCTACGAGCAGTACTTC.

V and J are TRBV4-2 and TRBJ2-1; the D is unclear. The V gene's germline CDR1 is LGHNA and CDR2 YNFKEQ. Trimming shortened V by 4 bases and J by 6 bases, and 13 bases separated the two germline ends. The CDR3 consists of 14 residues. Here the CDR3 reads CASSREWATNEQFF. CDR3 DNA: TGTGCCAGCAGCCGTGAGTGGGCTACCAATGAGCAGTTCTTC.

V usage is TRBV9 and J usage is TRBJ2-1; D is tentatively TRBD1 or TRBD2 (6 bases each). Germline loops: CDR1 SGDLS, CDR2 YYNGEE. This CDR3 has 15 residues. The V end was cut by 4 bases, the J end by 8 bases, with 19 bases between. CDR3 nucleotide sequence: TGTGCCAGCAGCTTAGAGGGCTCAAGGGGGGATGAGCAGTTCTTC. Amino acid sequence: CASSLEGSRGDEQFF.

The rearrangement uses TRBV25-1 and TRBJ1-2; TRBD1 agrees at 7 bases. Germline CDR1 MGHDK, CDR2 SYGVNS. The CDR3 loop spans 14 amino acids. With 2 bases clipped from V and 0 bases from J, the junction kept 0 bases outside the gene matches. CDR3 in DNA: TGTGCCAGCAGTGAACAGGGGGCTAACTATGGCTACACCTTC. The encoded protein is CASSEQGANYGYTF.

V usage is TRBV19 and J usage is TRBJ2-3; 8 bases are shared with TRBD2. J lost 4 bases, V lost 7 bases, and 4 bases had no gene match. The CDR3 is 13 residues long. The germline CDR1 and CDR2 sequences are LNHDA and SQIVND (reference sequence). CDR3 sequence (DNA): TGTGCCAGTACAGCGGGAGTGCCAGATACGCAGTATTTT. Residues: CASTAGVPDTQYF.

This sequence joins TRBV7-9 and TRBJ2-5; 7 positions agree with TRBD2. Germline V gene sequence: CDR1 SEHNR, CDR2 FQNEAQ (reference sequence). CDR3 length equals 15 residues. The ends lost 1 base at V and 4 bases at J; junction bases unmatched: 6. CDR3 DNA sequence: TGTGCCAGCAGCTTAGAGGGGAGGGACGGAGAGACCCAGTACTTC. It specifies CASSLEGRDGETQYF. Using reference TRBV7-9 and TRBJ2-5 for the parts outside the CDR3, the full variable domain is DTGVSQNPRHKITKRGQNVTFRCDPISEHNRLYWYRQTLGQGPEFLTYFQNEAQLEKSRLLSDRFSAERPKGSFSTLEIQRTEQGDSAMYLCASSLEGRDGETQYFGPGTRLLVL.

The V call is TRBV6-1, the J call TRBJ1-5, with a tentative D call TRBD1 (5 bases). The V and J ends lost 5 bases and 3 bases respectively, with 11 bases between them. The germline gives CDR1 MNHNS, CDR2 SASEGT. The CDR3 is 14 amino acids. The CDR3 DNA sequence: TGTGCCAGCAGTTTGGGGGGGGACAATCAGCCCCAGCATTTT. It is translated as CASSLGGDNQPQHF.

The V call is TRBV7-2, the J call TRBJ1-2, with D perhaps matching TRBD1 (5 bases). This CDR3 comprises 15 residues. Trimming shortened V by 1 base and J by 8 bases, and 17 bases separated the two germline ends. Germline CDR1 is SGHTA and CDR2 is FQGNSA. The CDR3 bases are TGTGCCAGCAGCTTAGAAGGGCCCCGCCAGGGAGGCTACACCTTC. Encoded protein: CASSLEGPRQGGYTF.

This clone was recorded once. The genes are TRBV7-2 and TRBJ1-1; 7 bases map to TRBD1. V lost 2 bases, J lost 0 bases, and 3 bases stayed unmatched. This CDR3 spans 15 amino acids. Per germline, CDR1 SGHTA and CDR2 FQGNSA. This CDR3 is CASSLRGQMNTEAFF. In nucleotides, the CDR3 is TGTGCCAGCAGCTTAAGGGGACAGATGAACACTGAAGCTTTCTTT.

The chain combines TRBV5-8 with TRBJ1-3, with a possible D match to TRBD1 (6 bases). Per germline, CDR1 SGHTS and CDR2 YDEGEE. V lost 0 bases and J lost 7, with 14 bases in between. The CDR3 runs to 15 residues. CDR3 loop: CASSLDLGGKNTIYF. In DNA form, the CDR3 reads TGTGCCAGCAGCTTGGATCTAGGGGGGAAGAACACCATATATTTT.

The CDR3 loop is CASSLEGVSSGTQYF. For the CDR3, the DNA is TGCGCCAGCAGCTTGGAAGGGGTTAGTTCTGGTACGCAGTATTTT. The chain recombines TRBV5-1 with TRBJ2-3; a weak D match, TRBD1 (5 bases). The V gene's germline CDR1 is SGHRS and CDR2 YFSETQ. The V end was cut by 0 bases, the J end by 8 bases, with 16 bases between. This CDR3 contains 15 residues. Filled out from reference TRBV5-1 and TRBJ2-3, the complete variable domain reads KAGVTQTPRYLIKTRGQQVTLSCSPISGHRSVSWYQQTPGQGLQFLFEYFSETQRNKGNFPGRFSGRQFSNSRSEMNVSTLELGDSALYLCASSLEGVSSGTQYFGPGTRLTVL.

This chain connects TRBV27 to TRBJ2-5; D possibly corresponds to TRBD1 (6 bases). Germline lookup yields CDR1 MNHEY and CDR2 SMNVEV (reference sequence). The germline V and J ends were trimmed by 8 bases and 5 bases, with 18 bases remaining between them. The CDR3 runs 14 residues. The CDR3 region is CASGPQGLEETQYF. CDR3 DNA sequence: TGTGCCAGCGGTCCCCAGGGGTTGGAGGAGACCCAGTACTTC.

This chain joins TRBV5-4 and TRBJ1-4; D remains ambiguous. Trimming left V 3 bases short and J 0 bases short, with 12 bases between. CDR3 size: 16 residues. CDR1 SGHNT and CDR2 YYREEE come from the germline V gene (reference sequence). CDR3: CASSSLGRTTNEKLFF. In DNA, the CDR3 is TGTGCCAGCAGCTCCCTTGGCAGGACAACTAATGAAAAACTGTTTTTT.

V usage is TRBV9 and J usage is TRBJ2-1; 11 nucleotides line up with TRBD2. CDR1 and CDR2 (germline): SGDLS, YYNGEE. The CDR3 totals 16 residues. The junction had 6 bases not matched to a gene; V was cut back by 3 bases and J by 4 bases. The CDR3 bases are TGTGCCAGCAGCGCGGGGGGGACTAGCGGTTACAATGAGCAGTTCTTC. Its translation is CASSAGGTSGYNEQFF.

The chain links TRBV5-1 to TRBJ1-2; TRBD1 aligns across 12 bases. Germline trimming cut 0 bases from V and 4 bases from J; bases unmatched to any gene: 13. The length of the CDR3 is 19 residues. From germline, CDR1 is SGHRS and CDR2 YFSETQ. This chain's CDR3 is CASSLALRRGQGAGYGYTF. DNA of the CDR3: TGCGCCAGCAGCTTGGCCCTTCGGAGGGGACAGGGGGCGGGCTATGGCTACACCTTC.

The chain uses TRBV6-5 and TRBJ1-1; a weak D match, TRBD1 (5 bases). Trimming removed 0 bases from V and 4 bases from J, with 12 bases in between. CDR1 MNHEY and CDR2 SVGAGI come from the germline V gene. The CDR3 is 15 amino acids. The CDR3 protein is CASSYSYDSTTEAFF. CDR3 nucleotide sequence: TGTGCCAGCAGTTACTCTTACGACAGTACCACTGAAGCTTTCTTT.

The chain combines TRBV9 with TRBJ2-1; 8 nucleotides agree with TRBD2. Trimming at V came to 0 bases and at J to 5 bases, leaving 7 bases not matched to a gene. In germline, CDR1 is SGDLS, CDR2 YYNGEE. The CDR3 spans 16 residues. The CDR3 nucleotides read TGTGCCAGCAGCGTAGATCCAGCGGGAGCGAACAATGAGCAGTTCTTC. Its protein product is CASSVDPAGANNEQFF.

V and J are TRBV19 and TRBJ2-7, with D tentatively TRBD1 (6 bases). Trimming removed 4 bases at V and 3 bases at J, with 16 bases between. Germline-derived CDR1 and CDR2 are LNHDA and SQIVND (reference sequence). This CDR3 region has 15 residues. In DNA form, the CDR3 reads TGTGCCAGTAGTACTGACAGGCGACCACACTACGAGCAGTACTTC. It yields the protein CASSTDRRPHYEQYF. The variable domain in full, completed from reference TRBV19 and TRBJ2-7, reads DGGITQSPKYLFRKEGQNVTLSCEQNLNHDAMYWYRQDPGQGLRLIYYSQIVNDFQKGDIAEGYSVSREKKESFPLTVTSAQKNPTAFYLCASSTDRRPHYEQYFGPGTRLTVT.

The chain recombines TRBV2 with TRBJ2-1; possible D gene TRBD2, 6 bases. This CDR3 region has 16 residues. V was shortened by 6 bases and J by 2 bases, with 17 bases between the two germline ends. CDR1 and CDR2 (germline): SNHLY, FYNNEI. CDR3 residues: CASSPRGGAAYNEQFF. The DNA of the CDR3 is TGTGCCAGCAGCCCCCGGGGCGGGGCTGCCTACAATGAGCAGTTCTTC.

The chain has TRBV18 and TRBJ1-3; possibly TRBD1 for D (5 bases). V lost 1 base and J lost 4, with 23 bases in between. The CDR3 contains 19 residues. Germline V gives CDR1 KGHSH, CDR2 LQKENI. The CDR3 DNA sequence: TGTGCCAGCTCACCACGTTATCTTGAGGCCTTAGGGGCAGGAAACACCATATATTTT. Its translation: CASSPRYLEALGAGNTIYF.

The chain carries TRBV13 and TRBJ1-3, with no clear D. Germline CDR1 reads PRHDT; CDR2 reads FYEKMQ (reference sequence). This CDR3 region has 13 residues. The V end was cut by 7 bases, the J end by 4 bases, with 11 bases between. The CDR3 nucleotides read TGTGCCAGCACCCTTAGGGCGGGAAACACCATATATTTT. This translates into CASTLRAGNTIYF.

V gene TRBV19 combines with J gene TRBJ2-5; D is uncertain. V was trimmed by 2 bases and J by 2 bases, leaving 9 bases between them. The CDR3 length is 14 residues. In germline, CDR1 is LNHDA, CDR2 SQIVND (reference sequence). The CDR3 reads CASSIRRAQETQYF. The CDR3, as DNA: TGTGCCAGTAGTATAAGGCGCGCACAAGAGACCCAGTACTTC.

V usage is TRBV23-1 and J usage is TRBJ1-1, with D perhaps matching TRBD1 (6 bases). TRBV23-1 qualifies as an ORF whose function is uncertain. With 7 bases removed from V and 6 bases from J, the gap between germline ends came to 12 bases. This CDR3 has 12 amino acids. The CDR3 DNA is TGCGCCAGCACCACGGGGGGCCCTGAAGCTTTCTTT. It specifies CASTTGGPEAFF.